The 15 T cell receptor beta chains given below trace back to one sample, sequenced in a study of neurological immune-mediated disorders (dated by TCRdb to about 2019). Libraries were constructed by 5' RACE. TCRdb lists the instrument as Illumina HiSeq 2500. TCRdb applied fastp at Q25 and MiXCR to the public reads, then kept only in-frame beta chains. All rows with the same CDR3 protein become a single entry with the most common DNA and genes. The sample contains fewer than 85,000 distinct CDR3 sequences, about 4% of them found a single time. Of the sample, 1% to 1.5% is held by the ten largest clones. Sequencing was performed on PBMCs. The receptors come from a man aged 30 to 45 with multiple sclerosis.

This clonotype has only a few counts. The chain recombines TRBV20-1 with TRBJ2-1; the match to TRBD1 covers 8 bases. Per the germline V gene, CDR1 is DFQATT and CDR2 is SNEGSKA (reference sequence). The CDR3 totals 18 residues. V shed 0 bases and J 0 bases; nucleotides not matched to a gene: 10. CDR3 amino acids: CSARDMAGGHHSYNEQFF. The CDR3, as DNA: TGCAGTGCTAGAGATATGGCAGGGGGCCACCACTCCTACAATGAGCAGTTCTTC.

This clonotype was recorded many times. The chain couples TRBV20-1 to TRBJ2-7; tentative D call: TRBD1 (6 bases). V was pared by 7 bases and J by 6 bases, with 19 bases between. CDR1 DFQATT and CDR2 SNEGSKA come from the germline V gene (reference sequence). The CDR3 contains 13 residues. CDR3 nucleotide sequence: TGCAGTGTCGCCGGCAGGGGATGGGTCGAGCAGTACTTC. Its translation: CSVAGRGWVEQYF.

This clonotype was counted ten times or more. The V call is TRBV15, the J call TRBJ1-2; tentatively, D is TRBD1 (5 bases). CDR3 length: 13 amino acids. Germline CDR1 and CDR2: LNHNV and YYDKDF (reference sequence). V shed 8 bases and J shed 6 bases, with 16 bases lying between them. This chain's CDR3 is CATQSRAGDGYTF. As DNA, the CDR3 is TGTGCCACCCAGTCGAGAGCGGGGGATGGCTACACCTTC.

This clonotype showed up many times. This chain links TRBV10-3 with TRBJ1-5; 11 bases are shared with TRBD1. Germline-derived CDR1 and CDR2 are ENHRY and SYGVKD. This CDR3 region has 19 residues. The J segment lost 2 bases and the V segment lost 7 bases, leaving 16 bases of the junction unmatched. CDR3 sequence: CAITYDGGTGGEGNQPQHF. The CDR3 DNA follows: TGTGCCATCACCTACGACGGCGGGACAGGGGGTGAAGGCAATCAGCCCCAGCATTTT.

This clonotype occurred once. The J gene is TRBJ1-1, the V gene TRBV6-2 or TRBV6-3; D gene ambiguous. Deletions cut 4 bases from V and 10 bases from J, with 10 bases between. Germline CDR1 MNHEY, CDR2 SVGEGT. The length of the CDR3 is 11 residues. DNA of the CDR3: TGTGCCAGCAGTTTCGGTATTGGAGCTTTCTTT. Its translation is CASSFGIGAFF.

In this sample, this clonotype turned up many times. V and J are TRBV3-1 and TRBJ2-1; D ambiguous. Germline V lookup: CDR1 LGHDT, CDR2 YNNKEL (reference sequence). V lost 5 bases and J 6 bases, leaving 8 bases between the germline ends. The CDR3 runs to 12 residues. This CDR3 reads CASSFLTNEQFF. In DNA, the CDR3 is TGTGCCAGCAGCTTTCTTACCAATGAGCAGTTCTTC.

This clonotype was counted ten times or more. The J gene is TRBJ1-1, the V gene TRBV3-1, with D hard to call. This CDR3 spans 13 amino acids. Germline lookup yields CDR1 LGHDT and CDR2 YNNKEL (reference sequence). V was clipped by 3 bases and J by 6 bases, with 11 bases between them. This chain's CDR3 is CASSQVEGAEAFF. The CDR3 nucleotides read TGTGCCAGCAGCCAGGTAGAGGGCGCTGAAGCTTTCTTT.

The table lists this clonotype with many counts. The V gene is TRBV5-1, the J gene TRBJ1-4, with D unclear. Germline V gene data show CDR1 as SGHRS and CDR2 as YFSETQ. Between the trimmed V and J ends, which lost 0 bases and 6 bases, there was a span of 12 bases. This CDR3 is built from 15 residues. CDR3 protein: CASSLALRVDEKLFF. DNA for the CDR3: TGCGCCAGCAGCTTGGCCCTGAGGGTGGATGAAAAACTGTTTTTT. The variable domain in full, completed from reference TRBV5-1 and TRBJ1-4, reads KAGVTQTPRYLIKTRGQQVTLSCSPISGHRSVSWYQQTPGQGLQFLFEYFSETQRNKGNFPGRFSGRQFSNSRSEMNVSTLELGDSALYLCASSLALRVDEKLFFGSGTQLSVL.

The chain couples TRBV27 to TRBJ1-1, with a tentative D call TRBD1 (6 bases). The germline V gene encodes CDR1 MNHEY and CDR2 SMNVEV (reference sequence). V shed 10 bases and J shed 9 bases, with 12 bases lying between them. This CDR3 region has 10 residues. CDR3 protein: CATGQPKAFF. In DNA, the CDR3 is TGTGCCACAGGACAGCCGAAAGCTTTCTTT.

With regard to this clonotype: The junction departs from germline at one end; a sequencing error may be responsible. The chain recombines TRBV10-3 with TRBJ1-5; no firm D call. The CDR3 contains 14 residues. Per the germline V gene, CDR1 is ENHRY and CDR2 is SYGVKD. The DNA for the CDR3 is TGTGCCATCAGTGGAAGGGATGGCAATCAGCCCCAGAATTTT. Its protein product is CAISGRDGNQPQNF.

This clonotype showed up many times. The V gene is TRBV12-3 or TRBV12-4, the J gene TRBJ2-2; D unclear. The CDR3 length is 13 residues. Deletions cut 0 bases from V and 4 bases from J, with 3 bases between. This CDR3 reads CASSLAATGELFF. The CDR3 nucleotides are TGTGCCAGCAGTTTAGCAGCCACCGGGGAGCTGTTTTTT.

At least ten counts were recorded for this clonotype. This rearrangement joins TRBV27 to TRBJ1-6; no reliable D call. CDR1 and CDR2 from the germline V gene are MNHEY and SMNVEV (reference sequence). Trimming cost V 4 bases and J 12 bases, with 19 bases left between them. The CDR3 runs to 15 residues. The CDR3: CASSSDGALNRPLHF. The CDR3 region has the DNA TGTGCCAGCAGTTCGGACGGAGCCCTTAATAGACCCCTCCACTTT.

This clonotype showed up many times. This chain's CDR3 is CASSLRLAGYNEQFF. The CDR3 DNA is TGTGCCAGCAGTTTGAGACTAGCGGGGTACAATGAGCAGTTCTTC. The J gene is TRBJ2-1, the V gene TRBV12-3 or TRBV12-4; 11 nucleotides line up with TRBD2. The V gene end was trimmed by 3 bases and the J gene end by 4 bases; junction bases not matched to a gene: 2. This CDR3 has 15 residues.

This clonotype was counted at least ten times. The chain combines TRBV27 with TRBJ2-3; 14 positions match TRBD2. Looked up from germline, CDR1 is MNHEY and CDR2 is SMNVEV (reference sequence). V was pared by 4 bases and J by 7 bases, with 4 bases of the junction left unmatched. The CDR3 loop spans 15 amino acids. The DNA of the CDR3 is TGTGCCAGCAGTTCGGGACTAGCGGGGGTAAATACGCAGTATTTT. Protein product: CASSSGLAGVNTQYF.

Ten or more counts support this clonotype. The J gene is TRBJ2-7, the V gene TRBV2; D remains ambiguous. Between the trimmed V and J ends, which lost 2 bases and 5 bases, there was a span of 4 bases. The CDR3 contains 11 residues. Per germline, CDR1 SNHLY and CDR2 FYNNEI. This CDR3 is CASSELNEQYF. The CDR3 DNA follows: TGTGCCAGCAGTGAATTGAACGAGCAGTACTTC. Filled out from reference TRBV2 and TRBJ2-7, the complete variable domain reads EPEVTQTPSHQVTQMGQEVILRCVPISNHLYFYWYRQILGQKVEFLVSFYNNEISEKSEIFDDQFSVERPDGSNFTLKIRSTKLEDSAMYFCASSELNEQYFGPGTRLTVT.